This T cell receptor (beta chain) was sequenced during a study of blood T cell repertoires in COVID-19. CDR1 LGHNA and CDR2 YNFKEQ come from the germline V gene. Trimming removed 2 bases from V and 6 bases from J; junction bases left unmatched: 6. The CDR3 contains 15 residues. As handled by the study authors: Amplification of reference gene primers provided the estimated nucleated cell counts. Sequenced by immunoSEQ multiplex PCR; TCRdb stores in-frame clones only, minus some. Clone size and the V and J calls come from that table; the DNA yielded D and trimming. The data hold about 190,000 clones, with roughly 90% observed a single time.

Sequencing input: peripheral blood. The rearrangement uses TRBV4-2 and TRBJ2-1, with 8 bases matching TRBD2. This TCR was sampled from a middle-aged woman who had recovered from COVID-19. The CDR3 is CASSQSGGRFNEQFF. The CDR3, as DNA: TGTGCCAGCAGCCAATCGGGCGGGAGGTTCAATGAGCAGTTCTTC.